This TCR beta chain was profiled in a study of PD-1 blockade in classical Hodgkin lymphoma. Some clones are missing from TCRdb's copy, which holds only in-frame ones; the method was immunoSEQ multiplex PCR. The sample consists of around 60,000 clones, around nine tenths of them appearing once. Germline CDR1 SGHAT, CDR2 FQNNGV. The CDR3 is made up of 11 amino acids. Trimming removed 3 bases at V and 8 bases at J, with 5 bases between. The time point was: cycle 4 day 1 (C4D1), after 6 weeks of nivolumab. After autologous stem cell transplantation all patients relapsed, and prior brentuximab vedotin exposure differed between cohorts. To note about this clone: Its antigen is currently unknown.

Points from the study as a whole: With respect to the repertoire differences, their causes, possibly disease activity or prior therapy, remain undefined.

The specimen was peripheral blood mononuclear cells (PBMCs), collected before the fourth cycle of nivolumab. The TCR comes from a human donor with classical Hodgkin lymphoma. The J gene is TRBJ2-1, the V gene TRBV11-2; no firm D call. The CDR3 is CASSFEYEQFF. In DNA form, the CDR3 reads TGTGCCAGCAGCTTCGAGTATGAGCAGTTCTTC.